A single sample is the source of the 8 T cell receptor beta chains below, sequenced in a study of CD8 T cells in Susac syndrome. cDNA came from approximately 0.5 to 1 ug RNA primed by random hexamers. Via MiXCR, TCRdb re-called the immunoSEQ multiplex PCR reads, giving one row per CDR3 protein. This table has just over 300,000 distinct CDR3 sequences, about 90% appearing once. Sequenced sample: CD4+ T cells from PBMCs. These receptors came from a human donor with multiple sclerosis.

The chain joins TRBV20-1 to TRBJ2-7, with D perhaps being TRBD1 or TRBD2 (5 bases each). The CDR3 sequence is 14 residues long. Germline CDR1 is DFQATT and CDR2 is SNEGSKA (reference sequence). V shed 4 bases and J shed 1 base, with 14 bases lying between them. CDR3 protein: CSATGTDDSYEQYF. CDR3 DNA sequence: TGCAGTGCTACAGGGACCGACGATTCCTACGAGCAGTACTTC.

The chain joins TRBV28 to TRBJ2-2; the D gene is possibly TRBD1 (6 bases). The CDR3 covers 14 residues. The germline V gene has CDR1 MDHEN and CDR2 SYDVKM. The CDR3 DNA reads as TGTGCAGTAACCCGAGGGGGAACTTCCGGGGAGCTGTTTTTT. Translated: CAVTRGGTSGELFF.

The chain combines TRBV9 with TRBJ2-1, with TRBD1 matching 8 bases. Trimming took 3 bases from V and 0 from J; bases not matched to a gene: 11. Germline CDR1 SGDLS, CDR2 YYNGEE. The CDR3 length is 18 residues. The CDR3: CASSGLPRGPSSYNEQFF. The CDR3 DNA reads TGTGCCAGCAGCGGATTACCCAGGGGGCCGAGCTCCTACAATGAGCAGTTCTTC.

This chain connects TRBV7-9 to TRBJ2-3; D not resolved. The CDR3 is made up of 13 amino acids. With 11 bases removed from V and 7 bases from J, the gap between germline ends came to 19 bases. Germline lookup yields CDR1 SEHNR and CDR2 FQNEAQ (reference sequence). CDR3 DNA: TGTGCCGTCCCGGACGGCCCCTCGTATACGCAGTATTTT. This codes for CAVPDGPSYTQYF.

V usage is TRBV7-9 and J usage is TRBJ2-1; tentative D call: TRBD1 (5 bases). The length of the CDR3 is 17 residues. CDR1 and CDR2 (germline): SEHNR, FQNEAQ (reference sequence). Between the trimmed V and J ends, which lost 0 bases and 5 bases, there was a span of 17 bases. The chain's CDR3 is CASSLAAIRDRNNEQFF. The DNA of the CDR3 is TGTGCCAGCAGCTTAGCGGCGATCAGGGATCGTAACAATGAGCAGTTCTTC.

The chain combines TRBV4-2 with TRBJ2-7; D perhaps matches TRBD1 (6 bases). Trimming shortened V by 1 base and J by 0 bases, and 13 bases separated the two germline ends. CDR3 length equals 16 residues. Per germline, CDR1 LGHNA and CDR2 YNFKEQ. DNA of the CDR3: TGTGCCAGCAGCCAAGCTACGGGACAAAGCTCCTACGAGCAGTACTTC. This translates into CASSQATGQSSYEQYF.

Concerning this clonotype itself: The DNA is omitted, as the CDR3 cannot be located on it reliably, and the CDR3 follows TCRdb's listing. This chain uses TRBV23-1 with TRBJ2-2; whether TRBD1, the table's D call, matches the DNA was not checked. TRBV23-1 is an open reading frame whose function is uncertain. The CDR3 length is 19 residues, termini included. CDR3 protein: CASSQFGPGQTRTPGSCFF.

In its sample, this clonotype was seen a few times. V usage is TRBV3-1 and J usage is TRBJ2-3; D gene unclear. V lost 0 bases and J 4 bases, leaving 2 bases between the germline ends. The CDR3 covers 12 residues. Germline lookup yields CDR1 LGHDT and CDR2 YNNKEL (reference sequence). In nucleotides, the CDR3 is TGTGCCAGCAGCCAAGATCCAGATACGCAGTATTTT. Residues: CASSQDPDTQYF.